This entry is about one TCR beta chain. The protocol was immunoSEQ multiplex PCR, while the TCRdb copy is restricted to in-frame clones and leaves out a portion. The sample has over 950,000 clones; about 80% are singletons. The CDR3 is 16 amino acids. The germline V and J ends were trimmed by 1 base and 8 bases, with 18 bases remaining between them. Germline-derived CDR1 and CDR2 are LGHNA and YSLEER. The data originate from a study of shared clonotypes between healthy human individuals. Study donors comprised healthy, HIV-negative adults devoid of recent acute infection or vaccination. Sequenced sample: memory CD4+ T cells from PBMCs. Subset noted: CD45RA-negative fraction. The chain carries TRBV4-3 and TRBJ2-1; tentative D call: TRBD2 (6 bases). The clonotype was recovered from a man in his late teens or twenties in good health. Some clones in this sample may be carry-over from other donors' samples. This CDR3 is CASSQGRLDLSDEQFF. Written as DNA, the CDR3 is TGCGCCAGCAGCCAAGGTCGACTAGACCTTTCGGATGAGCAGTTCTTC.